The present T cell receptor beta chain was sequenced within a study of STAT3 mutations in large granular lymphocyte leukemia. Turning to the study itself: Over half of T-LGLL patients had one or more immunosuppressive regimens.

This clone was seen a single time. What it binds is unknown. The table came from immunoSEQ multiplex PCR; TCRdb's copy has only in-frame clones and leaves some out. Here the sample spans 30,000 to 40,000 clones, approximately 84% being singletons. Trimming removed 6 bases from V and 3 bases from J, with 12 bases in between. The CDR3 is made up of 13 amino acids. From germline, CDR1 is MNHEY and CDR2 SMNVEV (reference sequence). Study-wide points: Every T-cell large granular lymphocyte leukemia patient had at least one immunodominant TCR beta clonotype.

The specimen was peripheral blood mononuclear cells. The V call is TRBV27, the J call TRBJ2-7; D uncertain. The sequence was collected from a man in his 60s with T-cell large granular lymphocyte leukemia. Some clones in this sample may be carry-over from other donors' samples. The CDR3 region is CASRSYPHYEQYF. The CDR3 DNA sequence: TGTGCCAGCAGATCTTACCCGCACTACGAGCAGTACTTC.